What follows is one TCR beta chain and its context. The antigen is undetermined. This sample stems from a study of Ad26.COV2.S vaccination and SARS-CoV-2 variants. Study-wide background: Vaccine-arm donor from the placebo-controlled COV1001 Ad26.COV2.S trial. Participants got Ad26.COV2.S intramuscularly, once or twice 56 days apart.

Study-wide points: There was reportedly substantial breadth in spike-specific CD8+ and CD4+ T cell responses after vaccination.

CDR1 is SQVTM, CDR2 ANQGSEA, per germline. The V segment lost 6 bases and the J segment 1 base; nucleotides outside the gene matches: 2. The CDR3 spans 12 residues. Treatment indicated: 15 to 20 received Ad26.COV2.S at low or high dose, single or two shots; about 5 received placebo; per-sample allocation not given. Vaccine and placebo recipients were sampled on day 63 after the first injection. TCRdb's table, derived via immunoSEQ multiplex PCR, lists solely in-frame clones and lacks some. The sample has a few hundred thousand clones; 80% to 90% are singletons. This clonotype originated in a person between 18 and 65 years old who received the Ad26.COV2.S COVID-19 vaccine or a placebo. Sequenced here: peripheral blood, sampled in a trial of Ad26.COV2.S vaccine versus placebo. The chain carries TRBV29-1 and TRBJ1-1; 7 nucleotides match TRBD1. DNA of the CDR3: TGCAGCGTGTGGGACAGGAACACTGAAGCTTTCTTT. It yields the protein CSVWDRNTEAFF.